The rows below give T cell receptor beta chains drawn from one sample of a study of blood T cell repertoires in COVID-19. Profiled with immunoSEQ multiplex PCR; TCRdb holds only in-frame clones, not every one. The repertoire holds about 170,000 clones, with roughly 86% as singletons. Sequencing was carried out using peripheral blood. The receptor source for this set is a woman aged 45 to 65 with acute or convalescent COVID-19. Both conserved end residues are part of each CDR3.

j_call	v_call	cdr3_aa
TRBJ2-2	TRBV18	CASSPGQGTGELFF
TRBJ1-1	TRBV7-9	CASSFDRGLEAFF
TRBJ2-5	TRBV3-1/TRBV3-2	CASRRRLAVNQETQYF
TRBJ1-1	TRBV7-9	CASSLTAPMNTEAFF
TRBJ1-2	TRBV5-1	CASSLDWGQSNYGYTF
TRBJ1-6	TRBV30	CAWSVGDLGYSPLHF
TRBJ2-2	TRBV30	CAWKRGKNTGELFF
TRBJ2-2	TRBV24-1	CATSDLEVGGELFF
TRBJ1-2	TRBV11-2	CASSPRDRGSYGYTF
TRBJ2-3	TRBV10-3	CAISEMIAGDTQYF
TRBJ1-5	TRBV7-2	CASSPGGVNQPQHF
TRBJ2-7	TRBV7-2	CASSLISLPEQYF
TRBJ2-7	TRBV6-5	CASSYSGQEVDEQYF
TRBJ1-3	TRBV6-5	CASSDSYVSGNTIYF
TRBJ1-2	TRBV6-5	CAIDGLGYGYTF
TRBJ1-2	TRBV30	CAWSVGGNGYTF
TRBJ1-1	TRBV5-1	CASSLPTANTEAFF
TRBJ1-1	TRBV4-1	CASSQLDRDTTEAFF
TRBJ1-4	TRBV7-9	CASSLTQGDEKLFF
TRBJ2-3	TRBV7-9	CASSLGGRDTQYF
TRBJ2-7	TRBV10-3	CAISAQGAYEQYF
TRBJ2-7	TRBV4-1	CASRFSAGEGYEQYF
TRBJ2-1	TRBV7-2	CASSVGGSNNEQFF
TRBJ2-6	TRBV6-6	CASSYPQGAGANVLTF
TRBJ1-1	TRBV30	CAGLGGDTEAFF
TRBJ2-3	TRBV7-3	CASSPNSISSTDTQYF
TRBJ2-3	TRBV6-1	CASSEVRNSEDTQYF
TRBJ1-2	TRBV24-1	CATRDSNYGYTF
TRBJ1-6	TRBV7-2	CASSQRGGDRANNSPLHF
TRBJ1-5	TRBV19	CASERGEGYQPQHF
TRBJ1-2	TRBV3-1/TRBV3-2	CASSQDRQPGGIYGYTF
TRBJ1-4	TRBV7-6	CASSIRMNEKLFF
TRBJ1-2	TRBV30	CAWSGQGYGYTF
TRBJ1-3	TRBV7-9	CASSLGSRSSGNTIYF